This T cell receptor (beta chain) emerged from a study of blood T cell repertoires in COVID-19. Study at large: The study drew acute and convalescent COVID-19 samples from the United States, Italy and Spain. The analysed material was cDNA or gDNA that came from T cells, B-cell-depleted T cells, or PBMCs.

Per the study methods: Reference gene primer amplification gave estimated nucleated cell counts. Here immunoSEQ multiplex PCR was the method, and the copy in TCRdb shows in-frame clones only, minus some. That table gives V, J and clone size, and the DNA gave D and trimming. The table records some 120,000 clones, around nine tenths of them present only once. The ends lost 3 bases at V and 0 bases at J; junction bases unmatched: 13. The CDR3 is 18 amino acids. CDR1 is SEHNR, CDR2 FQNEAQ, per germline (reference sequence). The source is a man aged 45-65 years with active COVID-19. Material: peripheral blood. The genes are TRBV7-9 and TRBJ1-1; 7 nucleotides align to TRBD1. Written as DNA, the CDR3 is TGTGCCAGCAGCTTTACAGGGGTCCACGACCTTATGAACACTGAAGCTTTCTTT. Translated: CASSFTGVHDLMNTEAFF.